Many counts were recorded for the clone carrying this T cell receptor beta chain. The sample comes from a study of Graves' ophthalmopathy and Graves' hyperthyroidism. This CDR3 spans 20 amino acids. Germline V CDR1 and CDR2: MNHEY, SMNVEV (reference sequence). Trimming at V came to 0 bases and at J to 0 bases, leaving 11 bases not matched to a gene. RNA transcripts were the source from which TCR beta CDR3 regions were amplified. Scientists carried out first-round RT-PCR using HTBI primers and then a second-round multiplex PCR. In TCRdb, the multiplex PCR reads were re-called with MiXCR into one record per CDR3 protein. The profile shows 150,000 to 200,000 distinct CDR3 sequences, 39% of them singletons.

The genes are TRBV27 and TRBJ2-6; 7 bases map to TRBD1. This clonotype was obtained from a man aged 25 to 40 with Graves' ophthalmopathy. What was sequenced was peripheral blood. As DNA, the CDR3 is TGTGCCAGCAGTTTATCGAACGGCAGGGGGTTTATCTCTGGGGCCAACGTCCTGACTTTC. Translating it yields CASSLSNGRGFISGANVLTF.